This is a list of T cell receptor beta chains from one sample in a study of blood T cell repertoires in COVID-19. TCRdb's copy holds only in-frame clones and misses some; the assay was immunoSEQ multiplex PCR. The sample holds about 300,000 clones, approximately 89% seen once. Sequencing was carried out using peripheral blood. Receptor source: a woman aged 25 to 39 with COVID-19, enrolled during active disease. Each CDR3 is given with its conserved first and last residue. The D gene is left open where the match is weak. Part of the rows lack a size; the others show once, few, many or a class for expanded clones.

V	size	D	J	DNA	CDR3
TRBV12-3/TRBV12-4	few	TRBD1	TRBJ2-1	TGTGCCAGCAGTCGGACAGGGAACAATGAGCAGTTCTTC	CASSRTGNNEQFF
TRBV11-2	-	-	TRBJ1-1	TGTGCCAGCAGCTTGGGAGTGAACACTGAAGCTTTCTTT	CASSLGVNTEAFF
TRBV7-9	-	-	TRBJ2-7	TGTGCCAGCAGCTACGCTAGCGTCGGAACCTACGAGCAGTACTTC	CASSYASVGTYEQYF
TRBV9	-	-	TRBJ1-3	TGTGCCAGCAGCCCGACAGCGACCTCTGGAAACACCATATATTTT	CASSPTATSGNTIYF
TRBV7-9	-	-	TRBJ2-4	TGTGCCAGCAGCTTAACTACAGGCGTCGAAAACATTCAGTACTTC	CASSLTTGVENIQYF
TRBV12-5	-	-	TRBJ2-1	TGTGCTAGTGGTTTGTTCGGGGTCGGGGAGCAGTTCTTC	CASGLFGVGEQFF
TRBV10-3	-	TRBD2	TRBJ2-7	TGTGCCATCAGTGATCAAAGCGGGAGAGGCGAGCAGTACTTC	CAISDQSGRGEQYF
TRBV9	-	TRBD1	TRBJ1-6	TGTGCCAGCAGCGTAGTTGGGACAGGGGAATCACCCCTCCACTTT	CASSVVGTGESPLHF
TRBV5-1	-	TRBD1	TRBJ2-3	TGCGCCAGCAGCAACAGACAGGGGCACCTAGATACGCAGTATTTT	CASSNRQGHLDTQYF
TRBV6-5	-	TRBD1	TRBJ1-2	TGTGCCAGCAGTTACACAGGGGCTGGTGGCTACACCTTC	CASSYTGAGGYTF
TRBV6-5	-	TRBD1	TRBJ1-2	TGTGCCAGCAGAGACAGGGTTTATGGCTACACCTTC	CASRDRVYGYTF
TRBV21-1	-	-	TRBJ1-1	TGTGCCAGCACCCAGAAGGACAGGGTGAACACTGAAGCTTTCTTT	CASTQKDRVNTEAFF
TRBV25-1	-	TRBD1	TRBJ1-5	TGTGCCAGCAGTGGAACGTCAGGGGGTCAGCCCCAGCATTTT	CASSGTSGGQPQHF
TRBV19	-	-	TRBJ1-1	TGTGCCAGTAGTGCGGCGGTTGGGGGCGGGGAAGCTTTCTTT	CASSAAVGGGEAFF
TRBV24-1	once	TRBD2	TRBJ2-3	TGTGCCACCGCTCCAGCGGGAGCATTAGGCACAGATACGCAGTATTTT	CATAPAGALGTDTQYF
TRBV13	-	-	TRBJ1-1	TGTGCCAGCAGCCGACTTCAGGGGCTGGGGACTGAAGCTTTCTTT	CASSRLQGLGTEAFF
TRBV11-2	-	-	TRBJ1-6	TGTGCCAGCAGCACCCGTGGCAGTCATAATTCACCCCTCCACTTT	CASSTRGSHNSPLHF
TRBV4-1	-	TRBD1	TRBJ1-1	TGCGCCAGCAGCCTCGGACAGGATTTAGAAACTAAAGCTTTCTTT	CASSLGQDLETKAFF
TRBV11-3	once	-	TRBJ2-3	TGTGCCAGCAGCTCCTCCGGGACTTCAAGAGATACGCAGTATTTT	CASSSSGTSRDTQYF
TRBV7-2	-	TRBD1	TRBJ1-4	TGTGCCAGCAGCAGGACAGGGGTAGAGGTGGAAAAACTGTTTTTT	CASSRTGVEVEKLFF
TRBV7-9	-	TRBD2	TRBJ2-5	TGTGCCAGCAGCTTAGAGCGTGGGACTAGCGGGAGAAAGACCCAGTACTTC	CASSLERGTSGRKTQYF
TRBV3-1/TRBV3-2	-	TRBD2	TRBJ2-7	TGTGCCAGCGGCTTTCTAGCGGGAGCGTCCTACGAGCAGTACTTC	CASGFLAGASYEQYF
TRBV28	-	-	TRBJ1-3	TGTGCCAGCAGTTCTGATCAGAAATATTTT	CASSSDQKYF
TRBV6-4	-	-	TRBJ2-1	TGTGCCAGCAGTGTTTTAAGCGACTACAATGAGCAGTTCTTC	CASSVLSDYNEQFF
TRBV11-2	-	TRBD2	TRBJ2-1	TGTGCCAGCAGCCCTTGGTTAGCGGGCTGGCTCTCGAATGAGCAGTTCTTC	CASSPWLAGWLSNEQFF
TRBV5-8	few	TRBD1	TRBJ1-2	TGTGCCAGCAGCTTGGTTGGAGGGGGCGTCTATGGCTACACCTTC	CASSLVGGGVYGYTF
TRBV27	-	TRBD1	TRBJ1-1	TGTGCCAGCAGGGACAGGGGTCTCGCTGAAGCTTTCTTT	CASRDRGLAEAFF
TRBV13	-	-	TRBJ2-5	TGTGCCAGCAGCCGACGGACTGCAAGCCAAGAGACCCAGTACTTC	CASSRRTASQETQYF
TRBV30	-	-	TRBJ1-4	TGTGCCTGGACGGTTAGACAGCATAATGAAAAACTGTTTTTT	CAWTVRQHNEKLFF
TRBV5-6	-	TRBD1	TRBJ2-5	TGTGCCAGCAGCTACGCAGGGGGCGGAATGGGGAAAGAGACCCAGTACTTC	CASSYAGGGMGKETQYF
TRBV10-1	-	TRBD1	TRBJ2-7	TGCGCCAGCGCCCTTACACAGGGGGCTGACGAGCAGTACTTC	CASALTQGADEQYF
TRBV7-9	-	TRBD1	TRBJ2-3	TGTGCCAGCAGCCCCGTACAGGGGGGAACAGATACGCAGTATTTT	CASSPVQGGTDTQYF
TRBV7-8	-	TRBD2	TRBJ2-1	TGTGCCAGCAGCTTAGTTACAGCGGCTAGCGGAGGTGAGCAGTTCTTC	CASSLVTAASGGEQFF
TRBV10-1	-	TRBD2	TRBJ2-5	TGCGCCAGCAGTGAGTCCGGACTAGCGAGCCAAGAGACCCAGTACTTC	CASSESGLASQETQYF
TRBV11-2	-	-	TRBJ2-2	TGTGCCAGCAACCTTGGAGGAGGGAACACCGGGGAGCTGTTTTTT	CASNLGGGNTGELFF
TRBV9	-	TRBD2	TRBJ2-1	TGTGCCAGCAGCGTAGCTTCGAGGCCTAGCGGCTCCGGCGGGGAGCAGTTCTTC	CASSVASRPSGSGGEQFF
TRBV19	-	-	TRBJ2-2	TGTGCCAGTAGTATGGGGAGGATCGGGGAGCTGTTTTTT	CASSMGRIGELFF
TRBV11-2	-	-	TRBJ1-2	TGTGCCAGCAGCTTAGAGGGGTACTTGGGCAGGGGCTATGGCTACACCTTC	CASSLEGYLGRGYGYTF
TRBV7-3	-	TRBD2	TRBJ2-3	TGTGCCAGCAGCTTAAGCGGGAGGGATACGCAGTATTTT	CASSLSGRDTQYF
TRBV5-1	-	-	TRBJ1-1	TGCGCCAGCAGCTTGGGACAGGTGGGGCGGACTGAAGCTTTCTTT	CASSLGQVGRTEAFF
TRBV6-6	-	TRBD1	TRBJ1-1	TGTGCCAGCAGTTTCGACAGGGGTGGCACTGAAGCTTTCTTT	CASSFDRGGTEAFF
TRBV19	-	-	TRBJ2-5	TGTGCCAGTAGTATAAGAAGTGAACGGGAGACCCAGTACTTC	CASSIRSERETQYF
TRBV27	once	-	TRBJ2-3	TGTGCCAGCAGTTCTCCCCGGGACTTGGATACGCAGTATTTT	CASSSPRDLDTQYF
TRBV11-2	-	TRBD2	TRBJ2-7	TGTGCCAGCAGCTCAGGACTAGCGGGAGTCTACGAGCAGTACTTC	CASSSGLAGVYEQYF
TRBV11-3	-	-	TRBJ1-1	TGTGCCAGCAGCTTGGGGAGGCTGAACACTGAAGCTTTCTTT	CASSLGRLNTEAFF
TRBV13	-	-	TRBJ1-1	TGTGCCAGCAGCCGTTTCGGGGAGGCCGGTTTGAACACTGAAGCTTTCTTT	CASSRFGEAGLNTEAFF